A selection of T cell receptor beta chains follows, all from one sample in a study of cytomegalovirus exposure and HLA in healthy donors. Profiled with immunoSEQ multiplex PCR; TCRdb holds only in-frame clones, not every one. The sample contains around 120,000 clones, approximately 80% of which appear only once. Material for sequencing was PBMCs. Every receptor here comes from a man aged 50 or older in good health and CMV-seropositive. CDR3s include the opening cysteine and the closing phenylalanine or tryptophan. Each record gives: clone size, J gene, D gene, V gene, CDR3 DNA, CDR3 protein. A D gene is named only where the DNA matches it firmly. Not every row has a clone size; where given, it reads once, few, many or a size class.

>NA|TRBJ1-6|NA|TRBV6-5
TGTGCCAGCAGGTTCTCCAATTCACCCCTCCACTTT
CASRFSNSPLHF
>NA|TRBJ1-1|NA|TRBV30
TGTGCCGGCGGGGGGCCCTGGGAGGGCACTGAAGCTTTCTTT
CAGGGPWEGTEAFF
>few|TRBJ2-3|NA|TRBV7-2
TGTGCCAGCAGCTTAGGTCTAGTAACAGATACGCAGTATTTT
CASSLGLVTDTQYF
>NA|TRBJ2-7|NA|TRBV11-2
TGTGCCACCAGGGGCTACCTTCGGCTTGGTGGCGAGCAGTACTTC
CATRGYLRLGGEQYF
>NA|TRBJ2-5|TRBD1|TRBV5-1
TGCGCCAGCAGCGCTCAGGACAGGGGTGCAGAGACCCAGTACTTC
CASSAQDRGAETQYF
>few|TRBJ1-4|TRBD1|TRBV7-9
TGTGCCAGCAGCTTAGACCTTTCAGGGGGCGAAAAACTGTTTTTT
CASSLDLSGGEKLFF
>few|TRBJ2-5|TRBD2|TRBV6-5
TGTGCCAGCATGGGACGGGAGGGCTCAGAGACCCAGTACTTC
CASMGREGSETQYF
>NA|TRBJ1-5|TRBD1|TRBV6-1
TGTGCCAGCAGTCTTGACAGGGGGAATCAGCCCCAGCATTTT
CASSLDRGNQPQHF
>NA|TRBJ2-7|NA|TRBV5-1
TGCGCCAGCAGCCCTAGACAGTCCTACGAGCAGTACTTC
CASSPRQSYEQYF
>NA|TRBJ1-5|NA|TRBV28
TGTGCCAGCAGCCTTACGGGAAATCAGCCCCAGCATTTT
CASSLTGNQPQHF
>NA|TRBJ1-2|TRBD1|TRBV29-1
TGCAGCGTTGGCCCGGGACAGGGGGCATTAAACTATGGCTACACCTTC
CSVGPGQGALNYGYTF
>NA|TRBJ1-1|TRBD1|TRBV7-9
TGTGCCAGCAGCACACAGGGGGGTGAAGCTTTCTTT
CASSTQGGEAFF
>NA|TRBJ2-3|TRBD1|TRBV5-4
TGTGCCAGCAGCCCGGACAGGGGGTCAGATACGCAGTATTTT
CASSPDRGSDTQYF
>NA|TRBJ2-7|NA|TRBV5-1
TGCGCCAGCAGCTTGGAACGAGGTCTCTACGAGCAGTACTTC
CASSLERGLYEQYF
>NA|TRBJ1-6|NA|TRBV2
TGTGCCAGCACCCCCAGCCAGGGAGGTAATTCACCCCTCCACTTT
CASTPSQGGNSPLHF
>NA|TRBJ1-5|NA|TRBV19
TGTGCCAGTACCCCTCTCCCCCAGCATTTT
CASTPLPQHF
>NA|TRBJ1-1|TRBD1|TRBV4-2
TGTGCCAGCAGCCGAAGAGGACAGGGCACTGAAGCTTTCTTT
CASSRRGQGTEAFF
>NA|TRBJ1-1|TRBD1|TRBV7-3
TGTGCCAGCAGCCCGGACAGGGGGCGCCCGGAAGCTTTCTTT
CASSPDRGRPEAFF
>NA|TRBJ1-1|TRBD1|TRBV30
TGTGCCTGGAGGAGGACAGGGGAAAGTACTGAAGCTTTCTTT
CAWRRTGESTEAFF
>few|TRBJ1-6|NA|TRBV6-1
TGTGCCAGCACCAAAGCGCAGGGGCTTAATTCACCCCTCCACTTT
CASTKAQGLNSPLHF
>NA|TRBJ1-4|TRBD1|TRBV7-8
TGTGCCAGCAGCTTAACAGGGGCTAATGAAAAACTGTTTTTT
CASSLTGANEKLFF
>NA|TRBJ2-3|NA|TRBV4-1
TGCGCCAGCAGCCCGAACAGCGGCGGCACAGATACGCAGTATTTT
CASSPNSGGTDTQYF
>few|TRBJ2-1|TRBD2|TRBV6-1
TGTGCCAGCAGTGAAGTAGCGGGGTACAATGAGCAGTTCTTC
CASSEVAGYNEQFF
>NA|TRBJ2-7|TRBD1|TRBV5-1
TGCGCCAGCAGCGAGGGACAGGGCCTCTACGAGCAGTACTTC
CASSEGQGLYEQYF
>NA|TRBJ1-5|NA|TRBV7-6
TGTGCCAGCAGCTTCGCAGGGGTCGGGCAGCCCCAGCATTTT
CASSFAGVGQPQHF
>NA|TRBJ2-2|TRBD2|TRBV19
TGTGCCAGTAGTACCGCTAGCGGGGGGCCATCCGGGGAGCTGTTTTTT
CASSTASGGPSGELFF
>NA|TRBJ2-1|TRBD1|TRBV7-9
TGTGCCAGCAGCTCCGACAGGGGATTACCCTACAATGAGCAGTTCTTC
CASSSDRGLPYNEQFF
>NA|TRBJ2-7|TRBD1|TRBV5-1
TGCGCCAGCAGCTCTGGACAGGGCGATTACGAGCAGTACTTC
CASSSGQGDYEQYF
>once|TRBJ1-5|TRBD1|TRBV6-1
TGTGCCAGCAGTGAGTCGACAGGGGGCAATCAGCCCCAGCATTTT
CASSESTGGNQPQHF
>once|TRBJ2-7|TRBD1|TRBV2
TGTGCCAGCAGTGAGACAGGGGGCGAGCAGTACTTC
CASSETGGEQYF
>NA|TRBJ1-4|NA|TRBV7-2
TGTGCCAGCAGTCCTCTTCGGGCGCGGGATGAAAAACTGTTTTTT
CASSPLRARDEKLFF
>NA|TRBJ2-7|TRBD1|TRBV28
TGTGCCAGCGGACAGGGTCACTCCTACGAGCAGTACTTC
CASGQGHSYEQYF
>NA|TRBJ2-7|NA|TRBV7-2
TGTGCCAGCAGCTTAGCGTCCTCTAGCGTAAACGAGCAGTACTTC
CASSLASSSVNEQYF
>NA|TRBJ1-1|TRBD1|TRBV19
TGTGCCAGTAGCTTCGGGACAGGGAGTTTAGGCTGGCAAGCTTTCTTT
CASSFGTGSLGWQAFF
>NA|TRBJ1-5|NA|TRBV19
TGTGCCAGTAGTATCAGGGTAGAGAATCAGCCCCAGCATTTT
CASSIRVENQPQHF
>NA|TRBJ1-1|NA|TRBV10-3
TGTGCCATCTACGCCCCCGGGACAATGGGAGCTTTCTTT
CAIYAPGTMGAFF
>NA|TRBJ1-5|NA|TRBV30
TGTGCCTGGAGTGTAGGTTCAGGGAGCAATCAGCCCCAGCATTTT
CAWSVGSGSNQPQHF
>NA|TRBJ1-6|TRBD1|TRBV7-9
TGTGCCAGCAGCTCGCGACAGGGGGCAGGTTCACCCCTCCACTTT
CASSSRQGAGSPLHF
>NA|TRBJ1-1|TRBD1|TRBV29-1
TGCAGCGTTGAGAAGGGACAGGGGGGCACTGAAGCTTTCTTT
CSVEKGQGGTEAFF
>NA|TRBJ2-7|TRBD2|TRBV11-2
TGTGCCAGCAGCTCCCCCCAGGGGATAAGCGGGGGGCGGCCCTACGAGCAGTACTTC
CASSSPQGISGGRPYEQYF
>once|TRBJ1-6|NA|TRBV30
TGTGCCTGCCGCCGGGACACGGTGAATTCACCCCTCCACTTT
CACRRDTVNSPLHF
>NA|TRBJ2-3|NA|TRBV28
TGTGCCAGCAGTACTGGGGCCCCGGAGGATACGCAGTATTTT
CASSTGAPEDTQYF
>once|TRBJ1-6|TRBD1|TRBV19
TGTGCCAGTAGTTCGGGGACAGGGGGGATCAATTCACCCCTCCACTTT
CASSSGTGGINSPLHF
>NA|TRBJ1-2|NA|TRBV25-1
TGTGCCAGCAGTGAATTATCCCCGAGAGACTATGGCTACACCTTC
CASSELSPRDYGYTF
>NA|TRBJ2-7|NA|TRBV28
TGTGCCAGCAGCCCCCCAAACACCGAAAAGCAGTACTTC
CASSPPNTEKQYF
>medium-sized|TRBJ2-7|TRBD1|TRBV5-1
TGCGCCAGCAGCTTGGTAGGGGGACAGGGCTACTACGAGCAGTACTTC
CASSLVGGQGYYEQYF
>few|TRBJ1-5|NA|TRBV5-4
TGTGCCAGCAGCTTACAGGGACAAAATCAGCCCCAGCATTTT
CASSLQGQNQPQHF
>NA|TRBJ1-1|TRBD1|TRBV19
TGTGCCAGTAGTGTGAGGACAGGGTTGAAGAACACTGAAGCTTTCTTT
CASSVRTGLKNTEAFF
>NA|TRBJ2-2|TRBD2|TRBV10-3
TGTGCCGCCACTCCGGGACTAGCGGCGACCGGGGAGCTGTTTTTT
CAATPGLAATGELFF
>NA|TRBJ2-3|NA|TRBV28
TGTGCCAGTGGGCGAGCCCTACAGGGTACGCAGTATTTT
CASGRALQGTQYF